This T cell receptor beta chain was identified in a study of OX40 agonist ivuxolimab in advanced cancers. Using immunoSEQ multiplex PCR, the repertoire was profiled, and TCRdb retains in-frame clones only, with some absent. The profile shows approximately 14,000 clones, about 77% of them singletons. This clone was picked up a small number of times. This receptor was obtained from an adult with an advanced solid tumor such as melanoma, head and neck, liver or kidney cancer. The sample consisted of CD4+ or CD8+ T cells sorted from blood, taken in a trial of the OX40 agonist ivuxolimab.

DNA of the CDR3: TGTGCCAGCAGCCCGACAGGGAACATGAACACTGAAGCTTTCTTT. Translating it yields CASSPTGNMNTEAFF. The chain joins TRBV7-3 to TRBJ1-1; TRBD1 matches 7 bases. Germline CDR1 is SGHTA and CDR2 is FQGTGA. The CDR3 runs 15 residues. Trimming cost V 5 bases and J 0 bases; bases outside gene matches: 6.